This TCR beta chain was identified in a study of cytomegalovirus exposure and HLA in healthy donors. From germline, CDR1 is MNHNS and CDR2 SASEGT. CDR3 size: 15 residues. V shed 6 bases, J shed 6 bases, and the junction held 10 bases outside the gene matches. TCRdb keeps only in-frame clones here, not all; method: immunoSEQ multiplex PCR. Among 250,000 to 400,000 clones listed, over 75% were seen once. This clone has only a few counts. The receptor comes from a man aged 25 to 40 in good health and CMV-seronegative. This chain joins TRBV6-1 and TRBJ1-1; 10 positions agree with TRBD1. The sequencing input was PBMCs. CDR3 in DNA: TGTGCCAGCAGGAACCGGGACAGGGGTTTTTCTGAAGCTTTCTTT. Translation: CASRNRDRGFSEAFF.